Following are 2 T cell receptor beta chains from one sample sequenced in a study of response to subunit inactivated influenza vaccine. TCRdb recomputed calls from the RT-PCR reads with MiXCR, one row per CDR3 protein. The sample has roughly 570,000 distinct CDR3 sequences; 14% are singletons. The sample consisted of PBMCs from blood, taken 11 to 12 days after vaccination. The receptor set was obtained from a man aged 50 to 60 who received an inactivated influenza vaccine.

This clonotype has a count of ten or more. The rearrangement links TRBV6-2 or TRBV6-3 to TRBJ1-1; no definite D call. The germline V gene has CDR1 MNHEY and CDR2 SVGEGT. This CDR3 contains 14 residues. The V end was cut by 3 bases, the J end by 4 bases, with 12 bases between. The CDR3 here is CASSYFRVSTEAFF. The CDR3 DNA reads TGTGCCAGCAGTTATTTTCGGGTTAGCACTGAAGCTTTCTTT.

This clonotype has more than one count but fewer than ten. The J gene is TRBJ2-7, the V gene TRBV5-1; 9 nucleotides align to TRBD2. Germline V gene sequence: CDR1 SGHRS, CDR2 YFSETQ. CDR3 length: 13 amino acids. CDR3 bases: TGCGCTTCCGCCCTAGCGGGGTTATACGAGCAGTACTTC. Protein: CASALAGLYEQYF.